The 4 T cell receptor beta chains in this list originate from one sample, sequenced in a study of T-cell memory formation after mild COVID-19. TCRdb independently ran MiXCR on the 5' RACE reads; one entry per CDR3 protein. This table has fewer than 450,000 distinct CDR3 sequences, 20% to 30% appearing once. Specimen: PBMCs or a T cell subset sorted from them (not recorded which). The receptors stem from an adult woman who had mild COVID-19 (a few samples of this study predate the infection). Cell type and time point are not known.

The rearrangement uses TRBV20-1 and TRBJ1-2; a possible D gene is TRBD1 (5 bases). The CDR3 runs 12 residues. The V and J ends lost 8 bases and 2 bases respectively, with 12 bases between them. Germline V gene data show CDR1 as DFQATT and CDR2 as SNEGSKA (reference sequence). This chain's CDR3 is CSSLGGNYGYTF. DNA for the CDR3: TGCAGTAGCCTCGGGGGGAACTATGGCTACACCTTC.

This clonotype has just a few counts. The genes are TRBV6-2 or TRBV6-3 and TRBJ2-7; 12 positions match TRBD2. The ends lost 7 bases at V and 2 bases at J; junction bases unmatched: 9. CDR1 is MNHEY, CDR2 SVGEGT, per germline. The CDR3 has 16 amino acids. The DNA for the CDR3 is TGTGCCAGCAATTCCGGAACTAGCGGGAGGACCTACGAGCAGTACTTC. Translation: CASNSGTSGRTYEQYF.

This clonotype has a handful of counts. In DNA, the CDR3 is TGCGCCAGCAGCCAAGGACTAGCGGGCCGGGAGCTGTTTTTT. Protein sequence: CASSQGLAGRELFF. The chain employs TRBV4-1 and TRBJ2-2, with 10 nucleotides matching TRBD2. In germline, CDR1 is MGHRA, CDR2 YSYEKL. The junction had 2 bases not matched to a gene; V was cut back by 1 base and J by 9 bases. This CDR3 is 14 amino acids long.

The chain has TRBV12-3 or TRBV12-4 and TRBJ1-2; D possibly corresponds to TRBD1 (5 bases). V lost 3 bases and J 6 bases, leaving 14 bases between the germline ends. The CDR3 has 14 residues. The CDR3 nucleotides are TGTGCCAGCAGTTTGTCGGGGCAGGGTAATGGCTACACCTTC. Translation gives CASSLSGQGNGYTF.